This T cell receptor beta chain came from a study of T cells after posttransplantation cyclophosphamide. Study-wide points: Donor-recipient repertoire similarity was low at 1-2 months, rising over year one.

Sequenced by immunoSEQ multiplex PCR; TCRdb stores in-frame clones only, minus some. Here the sample spans some 21,000 clones, 95% to 99% being singletons. The germline CDR1 and CDR2 sequences are LNHDA and SQIVND (reference sequence). The CDR3 extends over 13 amino acids. Trimming took 4 bases from V and 2 from J; bases not matched to a gene: 0. A single count supports this clone. The antigen is unknown. The sample consisted of naive CD8+ T cells sorted from PBMCs. The sequence was obtained from a man aged 35-49 years in good health, CMV-negative, and a related stem cell transplant donor. The rearrangement joins TRBV19 to TRBJ2-7, with TRBD1 identical over 9 bases. CDR3 bases: TGTGCCAGTAGTAGACAGGGGGCCTACGAGCAGTACTTC. This gives the protein CASSRQGAYEQYF.